A single sample is the source of the 16 T cell receptor beta chains below, sequenced in a study of regulatory T cells in long-lasting Graves disease. Relying on iRepertoire HTBI primers and Arm-PCR of CDR3 regions, the team built TCR beta libraries. TCRdb used MiXCR to reprocess the multiplex PCR reads, holding one entry per CDR3 protein. The sample carries roughly 430,000 distinct CDR3 sequences, around a fifth recorded once. The sample's time point: persistent/refractory GD, antithyroid drugs over 5 years with positive TRAb. Researchers made the TCR library from RNA that was extracted from PBMCs. The sample consisted of peripheral blood mononuclear cells (PBMCs), taken when the disease was refractory, from a patient treated with antithyroid drugs. The source is a female donor with Graves disease.

This clonotype was counted a few times. The chain is built from TRBV12-5 and TRBJ2-1, with TRBD2 matching over 7 bases. Germline-derived CDR1 and CDR2 are LGHNT and FRNRAP. V gave up 7 bases and J gave up 1 base; unmatched junction bases: 7. CDR3 length: 15 residues. DNA of the CDR3: TGTGCTAGTGCCCGAGGCGGGGGTTCCTACAATGAGCAGTTCTTC. Its translation: CASARGGGSYNEQFF.

This clonotype appeared many times. The chain uses TRBV27 and TRBJ1-2, with 8 bases lining up with TRBD1. This CDR3 spans 16 amino acids. Germline V gene lookup returns CDR1 MNHEY and CDR2 SMNVEV (reference sequence). Losses at the gene ends were 6 bases for V and 4 bases for J; bases not matched to a gene: 13. CDR3 sequence: CASRVTGGVSSYGYTF. The CDR3 DNA sequence: TGTGCCAGCAGGGTAACAGGGGGAGTCTCCTCCTATGGCTACACCTTC.

The chain combines TRBV19 with TRBJ2-7; TRBD1 matches at 9 bases. Germline V gene data show CDR1 as LNHDA and CDR2 as SQIVND (reference sequence). The length of the CDR3 is 16 residues. Trimming took 4 bases from V and 3 from J; bases not matched to a gene: 10. This chain's CDR3 is CASSTSTGGRNYEQYF. CDR3 nucleotide sequence: TGTGCCAGTAGTACCTCGACAGGGGGTCGTAACTACGAGCAGTACTTC. The full variable domain, completed using reference TRBV19 and TRBJ2-7, is DGGITQSPKYLFRKEGQNVTLSCEQNLNHDAMYWYRQDPGQGLRLIYYSQIVNDFQKGDIAEGYSVSREKKESFPLTVTSAQKNPTAFYLCASSTSTGGRNYEQYFGPGTRLTVT.

This clonotype was seen ten or more times. The chain employs TRBV20-1 and TRBJ1-1; D remains ambiguous. The germline gives CDR1 DFQATT, CDR2 SNEGSKA (reference sequence). The CDR3 spans 12 residues. V shed 3 bases and J shed 8 bases, with 13 bases lying between them. Here the CDR3 reads CSASTLGVEAFF. CDR3 in DNA: TGCAGTGCTAGTACGTTGGGTGTGGAAGCTTTCTTT.

In its sample, this clonotype was seen a few times. This rearrangement joins TRBV20-1 to TRBJ2-7, with TRBD2 matching 7 bases. V shed 6 bases, J shed 3 bases, and the junction held 11 bases outside the gene matches. The CDR3 is made up of 14 amino acids. Per the germline V gene, CDR1 is DFQATT and CDR2 is SNEGSKA (reference sequence). The CDR3: CSAPPGLVGYEQYF. The CDR3 DNA sequence: TGCAGTGCCCCTCCCGGACTAGTGGGCTACGAGCAGTACTTC.

This clonotype was picked up many times. J is TRBJ2-5 and V is TRBV20-1; tentatively, D is TRBD2 (7 bases). The CDR3 consists of 13 residues. CDR1 is DFQATT, CDR2 SNEGSKA, per germline (reference sequence). Trimming shortened V by 3 bases and J by 4 bases, and 12 bases separated the two germline ends. The CDR3 nucleotides read TGCAGTGCTAGGTGGGGGGGCGGAGAGACCCAGTACTTC. It is translated as CSARWGGGETQYF.

This clonotype was detected only a few times. V is TRBV6-5 and J is TRBJ2-3, with 11 positions matching TRBD2. This CDR3 region has 18 residues. With V trimmed by 0 bases and J by 3 bases, 8 bases remained unmatched. The germline CDR1 and CDR2 sequences are MNHEY and SVGAGI. The CDR3 here is CASSYSTERLAGTDTQYF. As DNA, the CDR3 is TGTGCCAGCAGTTACTCGACGGAGAGACTAGCGGGAACAGATACGCAGTATTTT.

This clonotype was found many times. The genes are TRBV6-1 and TRBJ2-7; D is ambiguous. Trimming cost V 4 bases and J 0 bases, with 10 bases left between them. The CDR3 spans 14 residues. Germline V gene lookup returns CDR1 MNHNS and CDR2 SASEGT. DNA for the CDR3: TGTGCCAGCAGTGCCGAGAGTATCTCCTACGAGCAGTACTTC. It yields the protein CASSAESISYEQYF.

This clonotype was seen more than once but under ten times. CDR3 loop: CSARVGSGYSNQPQHF. Written as DNA, the CDR3 is TGCAGTGCTAGAGTCGGGTCAGGGTATAGCAATCAGCCCCAGCATTTT. The V gene is TRBV20-1, the J gene TRBJ1-5, with D perhaps TRBD1 (5 bases). The CDR3 totals 16 residues. Trimming cost V 1 base and J 0 bases, with 13 bases left between them. The V gene's germline CDR1 is DFQATT and CDR2 SNEGSKA (reference sequence).

This clonotype was counted many times. The chain combines TRBV6-1 with TRBJ1-6; 12 bases align to TRBD1. CDR3 length: 16 amino acids. Germline CDR1 and CDR2: MNHNS and SASEGT. With V trimmed by 6 bases and J by 10 bases, 10 bases remained unmatched. This CDR3 reads CASSSTRDRGRSPLHF. Here the CDR3 DNA reads TGTGCCAGCAGCAGTACCCGGGACAGGGGGCGATCACCCCTCCACTTT.

In this sample, this clonotype turned up many times. The chain employs TRBV20-1 and TRBJ2-7; the match to TRBD2 covers 10 bases. The ends lost 5 bases at V and 4 bases at J; junction bases unmatched: 11. Germline lookup yields CDR1 DFQATT and CDR2 SNEGSKA (reference sequence). This CDR3 spans 15 amino acids. DNA of the CDR3: TGCAGTGCTGAGGGCCCTAGCGGGAGCAATTACGAGCAGTACTTC. It encodes CSAEGPSGSNYEQYF.

There are many counts of this clonotype. This chain links TRBV28 with TRBJ1-1, with D possibly being TRBD1 (5 bases). The V gene's germline CDR1 is MDHEN and CDR2 SYDVKM. The CDR3 has 14 amino acids. V lost 2 bases and J 1 base, leaving 8 bases between the germline ends. The CDR3 nucleotides read TGTGCCAGCAGTTTAGGGGCAGCGAACACTGAAGCTTTCTTT. Protein sequence: CASSLGAANTEAFF.

This clonotype occurred many times. This sequence joins TRBV12-3 or TRBV12-4 and TRBJ1-6, with 7 bases aligning to TRBD1. V was pared by 6 bases and J by 6 bases, with 8 bases of the junction left unmatched. The CDR3 consists of 15 residues. CDR3 sequence: CASRSTGTVNSPLHF. Here the CDR3 DNA reads TGTGCCAGCAGATCCACCGGGACAGTTAATTCACCCCTCCACTTT.

The sample holds one count of this clonotype. The chain is built from TRBV7-2 and TRBJ1-2; weak D call: TRBD1 (6 bases). The germline CDR1 and CDR2 sequences are SGHTA and FQGNSA. This CDR3 has 15 amino acids. Trimming cost V 0 bases and J 4 bases, with 12 bases left between them. The CDR3 sequence: CASSLARGGAYGYTF. The CDR3 nucleotides are TGTGCCAGCAGCTTAGCGCGGGGGGGGGCCTATGGCTACACCTTC.

This clonotype was observed at least ten times. The rearrangement links TRBV6-9 to TRBJ2-7, with D perhaps TRBD2 (6 bases). This CDR3 comprises 15 residues. CDR1 is MNHGY and CDR2 is SVAAGI in the germline V gene. Deletions cut 4 bases from V and 0 bases from J, with 13 bases between. CDR3 in DNA: TGTGCCAGCAGTTCCCCGGCGGGGAACTCCTACGAGCAGTACTTC. Translation: CASSSPAGNSYEQYF.

This clonotype was seen many times. The chain has TRBV12-3 or TRBV12-4 and TRBJ2-7; a possible D gene is TRBD2 (5 bases). Trimming removed 5 bases at V and 4 bases at J, with 9 bases between. The CDR3 has 12 amino acids. The CDR3 is CASSAGLYEQYF. In DNA form, the CDR3 reads TGTGCCAGCAGTGCCGGACTGTACGAGCAGTACTTC.